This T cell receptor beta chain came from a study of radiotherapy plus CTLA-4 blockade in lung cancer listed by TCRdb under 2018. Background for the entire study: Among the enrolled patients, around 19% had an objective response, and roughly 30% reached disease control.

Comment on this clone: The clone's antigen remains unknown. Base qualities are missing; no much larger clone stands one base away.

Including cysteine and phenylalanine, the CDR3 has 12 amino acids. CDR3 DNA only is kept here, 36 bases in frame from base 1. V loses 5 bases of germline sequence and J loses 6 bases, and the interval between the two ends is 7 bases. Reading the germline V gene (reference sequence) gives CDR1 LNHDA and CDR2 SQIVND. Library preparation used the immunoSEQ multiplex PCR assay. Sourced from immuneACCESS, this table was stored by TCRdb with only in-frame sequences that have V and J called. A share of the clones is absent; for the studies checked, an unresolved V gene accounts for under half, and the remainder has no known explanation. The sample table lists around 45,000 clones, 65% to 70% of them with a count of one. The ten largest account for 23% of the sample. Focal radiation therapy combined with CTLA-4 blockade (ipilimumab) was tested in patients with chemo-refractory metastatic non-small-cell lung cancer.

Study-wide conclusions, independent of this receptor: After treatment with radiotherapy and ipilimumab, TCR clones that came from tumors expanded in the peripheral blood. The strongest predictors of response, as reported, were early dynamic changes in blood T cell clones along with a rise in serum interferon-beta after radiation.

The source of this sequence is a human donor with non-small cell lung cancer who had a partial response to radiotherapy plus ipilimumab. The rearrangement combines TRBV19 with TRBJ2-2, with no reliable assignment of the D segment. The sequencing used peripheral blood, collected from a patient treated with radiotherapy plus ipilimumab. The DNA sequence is TGTGCCAGTAGTTACAGAGCCGGGGAGCTGTTTTTT. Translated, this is CASSYRAGELFF.